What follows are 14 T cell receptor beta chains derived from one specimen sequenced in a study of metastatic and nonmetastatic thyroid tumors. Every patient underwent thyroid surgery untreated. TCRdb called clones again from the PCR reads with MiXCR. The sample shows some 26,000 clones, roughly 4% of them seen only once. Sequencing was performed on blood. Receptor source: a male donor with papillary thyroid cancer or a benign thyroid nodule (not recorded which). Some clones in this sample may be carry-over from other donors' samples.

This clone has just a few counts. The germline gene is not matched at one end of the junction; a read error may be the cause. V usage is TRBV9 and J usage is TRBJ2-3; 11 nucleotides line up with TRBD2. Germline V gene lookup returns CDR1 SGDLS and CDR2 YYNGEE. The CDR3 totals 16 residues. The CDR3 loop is CASSVGIAGGPDMQYF. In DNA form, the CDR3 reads TGTGCCAGCAGCGTAGGTATAGCGGGGGGGCCGGATATGCAGTATTTT.

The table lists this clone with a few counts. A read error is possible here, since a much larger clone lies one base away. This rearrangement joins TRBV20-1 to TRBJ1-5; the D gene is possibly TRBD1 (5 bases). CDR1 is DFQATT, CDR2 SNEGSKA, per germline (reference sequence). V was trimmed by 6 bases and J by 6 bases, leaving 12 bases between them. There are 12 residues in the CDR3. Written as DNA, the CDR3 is TGCAGTGCCGGGGGGGTGGGTCAGCCCCAGCATTTT. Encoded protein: CSAGGVGQPQHF.

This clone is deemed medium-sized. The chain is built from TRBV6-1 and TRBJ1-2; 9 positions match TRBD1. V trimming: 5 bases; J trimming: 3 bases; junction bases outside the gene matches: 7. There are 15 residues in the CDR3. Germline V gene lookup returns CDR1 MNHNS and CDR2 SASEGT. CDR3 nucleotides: TGTGCCAGCAGTCACCCGGGACAGGGAGACTATGGCTACACCTTC. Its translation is CASSHPGQGDYGYTF.

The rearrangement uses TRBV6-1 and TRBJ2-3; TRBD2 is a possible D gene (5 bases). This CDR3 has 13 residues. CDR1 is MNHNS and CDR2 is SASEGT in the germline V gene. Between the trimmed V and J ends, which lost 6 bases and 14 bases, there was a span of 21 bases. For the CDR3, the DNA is TGTGCCAGCAGCCGCCGGCGGGCGGAAGAGCGGTATTTT. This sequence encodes CASSRRRAEERYF.

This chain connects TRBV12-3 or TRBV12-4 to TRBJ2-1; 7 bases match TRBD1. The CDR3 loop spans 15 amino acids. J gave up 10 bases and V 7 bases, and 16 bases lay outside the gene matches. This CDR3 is CASNYRIDRAKEQFF. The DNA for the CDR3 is TGTGCCAGCAATTACCGCATTGACAGGGCCAAAGAGCAGTTCTTC.

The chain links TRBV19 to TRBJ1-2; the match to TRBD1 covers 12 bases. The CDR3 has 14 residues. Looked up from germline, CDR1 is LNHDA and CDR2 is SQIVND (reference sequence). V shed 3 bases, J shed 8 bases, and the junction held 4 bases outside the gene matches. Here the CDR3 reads CASSIRDRGRGYTF. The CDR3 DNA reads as TGTGCCAGTAGTATTCGGGACAGGGGGCGAGGCTACACCTTC.

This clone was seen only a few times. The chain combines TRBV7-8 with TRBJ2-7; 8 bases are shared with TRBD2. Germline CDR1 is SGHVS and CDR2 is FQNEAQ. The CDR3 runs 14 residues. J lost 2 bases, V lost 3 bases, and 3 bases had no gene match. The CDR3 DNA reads TGTGCCAGCAGCTTTCGGACTAGCCCCTACGAGCAGTACTTC. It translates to CASSFRTSPYEQYF.

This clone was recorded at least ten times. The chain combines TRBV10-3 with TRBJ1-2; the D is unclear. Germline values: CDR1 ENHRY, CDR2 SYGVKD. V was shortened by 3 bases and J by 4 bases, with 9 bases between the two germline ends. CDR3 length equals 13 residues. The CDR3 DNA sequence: TGTGCCATCAGTGATGGCGGGCCCTATGGCTACACCTTC. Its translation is CAISDGGPYGYTF.

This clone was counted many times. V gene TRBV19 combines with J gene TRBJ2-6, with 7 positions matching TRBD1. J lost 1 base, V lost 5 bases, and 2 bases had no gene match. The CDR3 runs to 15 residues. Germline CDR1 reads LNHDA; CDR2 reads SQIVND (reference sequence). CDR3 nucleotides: TGTGCCAGTAGTGGGGGACAGTCTGGGGCCAACGTCCTGACTTTC. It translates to CASSGGQSGANVLTF.

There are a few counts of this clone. CDR3 sequence: CSALDPGLAGTDTQYF. The CDR3, as DNA: TGCAGTGCTTTAGACCCGGGACTAGCGGGAACAGATACGCAGTATTTT. This rearrangement joins TRBV20-1 to TRBJ2-3; 13 nucleotides align to TRBD2. Germline V gives CDR1 DFQATT, CDR2 SNEGSKA (reference sequence). The CDR3 totals 16 residues. The ends lost 5 bases at V and 3 bases at J; junction bases unmatched: 8.

The CDR3 loop reads CASSVPPGDREQYF. The CDR3 nucleotides are TGTGCCAGCAGCGTACCCCCGGGGGACCGCGAGCAGTACTTC. The genes are TRBV28 and TRBJ2-7, with D tentatively TRBD2 (6 bases). V was clipped by 6 bases and J by 6 bases, with 18 bases between them. Germline V gives CDR1 MDHEN, CDR2 SYDVKM. CDR3 length: 14 amino acids.

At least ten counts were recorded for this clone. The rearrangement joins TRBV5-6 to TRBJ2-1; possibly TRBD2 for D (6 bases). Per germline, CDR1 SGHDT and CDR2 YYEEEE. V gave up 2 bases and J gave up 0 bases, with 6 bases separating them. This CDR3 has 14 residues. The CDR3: CASSFSGSYNEQFF. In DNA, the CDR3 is TGTGCCAGCAGCTTTAGCGGCTCCTACAATGAGCAGTTCTTC.

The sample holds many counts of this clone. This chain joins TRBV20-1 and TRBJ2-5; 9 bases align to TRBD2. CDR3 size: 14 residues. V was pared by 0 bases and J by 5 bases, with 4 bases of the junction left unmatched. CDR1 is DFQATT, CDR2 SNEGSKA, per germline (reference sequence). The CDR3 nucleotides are TGCAGTGCTAGAGATGGGACTAGCTGGGAGACCCAGTACTTC. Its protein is CSARDGTSWETQYF.

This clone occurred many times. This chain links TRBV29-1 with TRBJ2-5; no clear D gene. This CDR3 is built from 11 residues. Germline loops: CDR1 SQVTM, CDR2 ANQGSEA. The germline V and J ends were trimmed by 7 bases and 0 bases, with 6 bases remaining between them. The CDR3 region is CSGENQETQYF. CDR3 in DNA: TGCAGCGGAGAGAACCAAGAGACCCAGTACTTC. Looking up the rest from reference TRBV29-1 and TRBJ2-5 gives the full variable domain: SAVISQKPSRDICQRGTSLTIQCQVDSQVTMMFWYRQQPGQSLTLIATANQGSEATYESGFVIDKFPISRPNLTFSTLTVSNMSPEDSSIYLCSGENQETQYFGPGTRLLVL.